This is a list of T cell receptor beta chains from one sample in a study of identifying expanded T cells in peripheral blood. Sequencing used immunoSEQ multiplex PCR; TCRdb keeps in-frame clones, though not all of them. The sample lists over 100,000 clones; roughly 90% were seen once. The sequenced material came from blood. These receptors all stem from a person between 18 and 75 years old in good health. CDR3s include the opening cysteine and the closing phenylalanine or tryptophan.

J: TRBJ1-4; V: TRBV4-2; CDR3: CASSPGGGEKLFF
J: TRBJ1-1; V: TRBV5-4; CDR3: CASWSPNTEAFF
J: TRBJ2-5; V: TRBV11-2; CDR3: CASSLRETQYF
J: TRBJ1-4; V: TRBV2; CDR3: CASSNARRVATNEKLFF
J: TRBJ1-2; V: TRBV7-2; CDR3: CASSLYDGSGYTF
J: TRBJ1-5; V: TRBV30; CDR3: CAWSDDRGLGNQPQHF
J: TRBJ2-5; V: TRBV10-3; CDR3: CAITFGREETQYF
J: TRBJ2-6; V: TRBV7-2; CDR3: CASSLGIRVGGANVLTF
J: TRBJ1-2; V: TRBV9; CDR3: CASSVVRDRGDGYGYTF
J: TRBJ1-5; V: TRBV11-2; CDR3: CASSLTGGNQPQHF
J: TRBJ1-1; V: TRBV28; CDR3: CASSLSFRAGRTEAFF
J: TRBJ2-1; V: TRBV11-2; CDR3: CASSPLAGAYNEQFF
J: TRBJ2-1; V: TRBV11-2; CDR3: CASSRGGFEQFF
J: TRBJ2-1; V: TRBV28; CDR3: CASSLRDPASRNEQFF
J: TRBJ2-7; V: TRBV28; CDR3: CASSLWGQAYEQYF
J: TRBJ2-3; V: TRBV6-5; CDR3: CASSPGAFLDTQYF
J: TRBJ1-1; V: TRBV6-1; CDR3: CASRAQGVNTEAFF
J: TRBJ2-7; V: TRBV4-2; CDR3: CASSHQGSRASREQYF
J: TRBJ2-1; V: TRBV6-5; CDR3: CASSYSTYGPEQFF
J: TRBJ1-5; V: TRBV19; CDR3: CASSIAYRDRVHPQHF
J: TRBJ1-3; V: TRBV19; CDR3: CASSELGRGHSGNTIYF
J: TRBJ1-2; V: TRBV6-5; CDR3: CASSYGAGGGYTF
J: TRBJ1-1; V: TRBV5-4; CDR3: CASEEDLGTEAFF
J: TRBJ1-5; V: TRBV5-1; CDR3: CASSLGGQGGNQPQHF
J: TRBJ1-1; V: TRBV19; CDR3: CASVMGWGHTEAFF
J: TRBJ2-1; V: TRBV5-4; CDR3: CASSLVPDEQFF
J: TRBJ2-5; V: TRBV15; CDR3: CATSRPSLLSETQYF
J: TRBJ2-7; V: TRBV11-2; CDR3: CASSLGQSLDEQYF
J: TRBJ1-2; V: TRBV7-9; CDR3: CASGSRSYGYTF
J: TRBJ1-4; V: TRBV2; CDR3: CASRVPGPNEKLFF
J: TRBJ1-1; V: TRBV9; CDR3: CASSVMGGTEAFF